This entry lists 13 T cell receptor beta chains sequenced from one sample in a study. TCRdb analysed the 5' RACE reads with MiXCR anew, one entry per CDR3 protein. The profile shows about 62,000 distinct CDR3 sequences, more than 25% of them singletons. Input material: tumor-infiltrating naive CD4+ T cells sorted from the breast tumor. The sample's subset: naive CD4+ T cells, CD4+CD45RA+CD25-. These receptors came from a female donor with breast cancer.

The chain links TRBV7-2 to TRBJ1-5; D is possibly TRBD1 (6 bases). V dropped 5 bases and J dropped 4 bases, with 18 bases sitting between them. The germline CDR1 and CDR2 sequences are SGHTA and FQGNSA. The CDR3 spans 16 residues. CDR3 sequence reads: CASSPGTSKANQPQHF. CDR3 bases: TGTGCCAGCAGCCCAGGGACATCGAAGGCGAATCAGCCCCAGCATTTT. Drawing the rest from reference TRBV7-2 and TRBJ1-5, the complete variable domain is GAGVSQSPSNKVTEKGKDVELRCDPISGHTALYWYRQSLGQGLEFLIYFQGNSAPDKSGLPSDRFSAERTGGSVSTLTIQRTQQEDSAVYLCASSPGTSKANQPQHFGDGTRLSIL.

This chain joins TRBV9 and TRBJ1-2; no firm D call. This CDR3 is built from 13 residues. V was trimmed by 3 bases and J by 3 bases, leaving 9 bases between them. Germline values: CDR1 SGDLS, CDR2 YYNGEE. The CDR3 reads CASSALADYGYTF. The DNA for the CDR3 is TGTGCCAGCAGCGCCCTGGCCGACTATGGCTACACCTTC.

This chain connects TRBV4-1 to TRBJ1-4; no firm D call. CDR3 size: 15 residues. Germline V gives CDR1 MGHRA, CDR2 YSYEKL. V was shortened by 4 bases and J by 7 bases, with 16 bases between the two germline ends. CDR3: CASSPLGLPGEKLFF. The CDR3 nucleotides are TGCGCCAGCAGCCCACTCGGGCTGCCCGGTGAAAAACTGTTTTTT.

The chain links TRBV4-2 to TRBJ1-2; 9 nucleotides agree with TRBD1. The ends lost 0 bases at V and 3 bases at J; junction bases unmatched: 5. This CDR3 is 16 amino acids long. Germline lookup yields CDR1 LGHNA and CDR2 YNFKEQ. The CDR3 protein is CASSQEGRQGDYGYTF. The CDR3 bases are TGTGCCAGCAGCCAAGAAGGAAGACAGGGGGACTATGGCTACACCTTC.

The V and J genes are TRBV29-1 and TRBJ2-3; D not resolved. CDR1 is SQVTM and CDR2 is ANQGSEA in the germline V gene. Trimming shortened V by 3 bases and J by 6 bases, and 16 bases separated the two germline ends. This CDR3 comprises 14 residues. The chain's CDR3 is CSVEDRWDLDTQYF. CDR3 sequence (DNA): TGCAGCGTTGAGGACCGGTGGGATCTGGATACGCAGTATTTT.

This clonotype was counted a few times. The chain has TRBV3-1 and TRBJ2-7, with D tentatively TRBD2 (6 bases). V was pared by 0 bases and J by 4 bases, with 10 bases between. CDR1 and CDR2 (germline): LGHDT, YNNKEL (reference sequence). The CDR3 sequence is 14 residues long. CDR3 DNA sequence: TGTGCCAGCAGCCAAGATGCTAGCGCTTACGAGCAGTACTTC. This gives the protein CASSQDASAYEQYF.

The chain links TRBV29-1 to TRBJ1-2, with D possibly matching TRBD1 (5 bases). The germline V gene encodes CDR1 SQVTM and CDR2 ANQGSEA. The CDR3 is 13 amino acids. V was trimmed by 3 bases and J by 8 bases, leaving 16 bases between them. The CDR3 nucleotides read TGCAGCGTTGAGACCCTCCAGGGTAGGGGCTACACCTTC. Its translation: CSVETLQGRGYTF.

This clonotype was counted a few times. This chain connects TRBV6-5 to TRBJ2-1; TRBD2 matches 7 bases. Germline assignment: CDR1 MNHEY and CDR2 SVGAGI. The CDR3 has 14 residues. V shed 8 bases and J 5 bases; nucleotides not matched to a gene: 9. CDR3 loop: CASRKSGNHNEQFF. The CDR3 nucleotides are TGTGCCAGCCGGAAAAGCGGGAATCACAATGAGCAGTTCTTC.

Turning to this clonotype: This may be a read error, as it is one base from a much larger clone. The CDR3 here is CASSLSQGTEAFF. The CDR3 DNA sequence: TGTGCCAGCAGCCTCTCTCAGGGCACTGAAGCTTTCTTT. The chain combines TRBV7-9 with TRBJ1-1; D is possibly TRBD1 (5 bases). This CDR3 comprises 13 residues. CDR1 is SEHNR and CDR2 is FQNEAQ in the germline V gene (reference sequence). V was clipped by 5 bases and J by 4 bases, with 11 bases between them. Supplemented by reference TRBV7-9 and TRBJ1-1, the full variable domain reads DTGVSQNPRHKITKRGQNVTFRCDPISEHNRLYWYRQTLGQGPEFLTYFQNEAQLEKSRLLSDRFSAERPKGSFSTLEIQRTEQGDSAMYLCASSLSQGTEAFFGQGTRLTVV.

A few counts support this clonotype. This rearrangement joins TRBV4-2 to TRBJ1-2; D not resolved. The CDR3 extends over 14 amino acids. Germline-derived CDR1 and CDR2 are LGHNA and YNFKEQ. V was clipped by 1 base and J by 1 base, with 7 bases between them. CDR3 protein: CASSQGPLNYGYTF. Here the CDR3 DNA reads TGTGCCAGCAGCCAAGGGCCTCTTAACTATGGCTACACCTTC.

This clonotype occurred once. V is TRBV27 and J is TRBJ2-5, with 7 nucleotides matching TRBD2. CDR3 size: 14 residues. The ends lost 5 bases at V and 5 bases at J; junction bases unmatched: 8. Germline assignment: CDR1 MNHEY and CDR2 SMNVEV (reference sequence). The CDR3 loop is CASSPGTNWETQYF. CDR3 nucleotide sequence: TGTGCCAGCAGTCCGGGGACTAATTGGGAGACCCAGTACTTC.

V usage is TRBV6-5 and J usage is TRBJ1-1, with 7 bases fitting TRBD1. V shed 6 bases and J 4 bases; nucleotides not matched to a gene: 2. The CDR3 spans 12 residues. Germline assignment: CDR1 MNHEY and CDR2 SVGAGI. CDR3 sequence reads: CASRQGSTEAFF. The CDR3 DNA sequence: TGTGCCAGCAGACAGGGGAGCACTGAAGCTTTCTTT.

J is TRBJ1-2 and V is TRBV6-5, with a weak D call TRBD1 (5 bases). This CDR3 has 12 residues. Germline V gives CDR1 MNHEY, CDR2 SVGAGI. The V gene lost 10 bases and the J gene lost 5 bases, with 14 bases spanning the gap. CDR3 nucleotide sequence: TGTGCCACCCAGGACACCTTATATGGCTACACCTTC. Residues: CATQDTLYGYTF.